This T cell receptor beta chain was identified in a study of CD8+CD57+ T cells in acquired aplastic anemia. This clonotype showed up just a few times. Genomic DNA was employed as the template in profiling TCR beta VDJ and CDR3. From the reads, TCRdb called clonotypes with MiXCR, one entry per CDR3 protein. The table lists around 180,000 distinct CDR3 sequences, around 48% of them singletons. Trimming removed 4 bases at V and 4 bases at J, with 13 bases between. CDR3 length: 14 amino acids. Germline assignment: CDR1 LGHDT and CDR2 YNNKEL (reference sequence). Sequencing was done on patients that had shown CD8+CD57+ cell expansion by flow cytometry. The study sampled blood from patients who had received no therapy.

The genes are TRBV3-1 and TRBJ1-1, with D perhaps matching TRBD1 (5 bases). The sample consisted of sorted CD4+, CD8+, or CD8+CD57+ T cells (not recorded which) from PBMCs. The origin of this receptor is a human donor with aplastic anemia. CDR3 DNA sequence: TGTGCCAGCAGCCCGCAGGTGGGGGGCACTGAAGCTTTCTTT. This encodes CASSPQVGGTEAFF.